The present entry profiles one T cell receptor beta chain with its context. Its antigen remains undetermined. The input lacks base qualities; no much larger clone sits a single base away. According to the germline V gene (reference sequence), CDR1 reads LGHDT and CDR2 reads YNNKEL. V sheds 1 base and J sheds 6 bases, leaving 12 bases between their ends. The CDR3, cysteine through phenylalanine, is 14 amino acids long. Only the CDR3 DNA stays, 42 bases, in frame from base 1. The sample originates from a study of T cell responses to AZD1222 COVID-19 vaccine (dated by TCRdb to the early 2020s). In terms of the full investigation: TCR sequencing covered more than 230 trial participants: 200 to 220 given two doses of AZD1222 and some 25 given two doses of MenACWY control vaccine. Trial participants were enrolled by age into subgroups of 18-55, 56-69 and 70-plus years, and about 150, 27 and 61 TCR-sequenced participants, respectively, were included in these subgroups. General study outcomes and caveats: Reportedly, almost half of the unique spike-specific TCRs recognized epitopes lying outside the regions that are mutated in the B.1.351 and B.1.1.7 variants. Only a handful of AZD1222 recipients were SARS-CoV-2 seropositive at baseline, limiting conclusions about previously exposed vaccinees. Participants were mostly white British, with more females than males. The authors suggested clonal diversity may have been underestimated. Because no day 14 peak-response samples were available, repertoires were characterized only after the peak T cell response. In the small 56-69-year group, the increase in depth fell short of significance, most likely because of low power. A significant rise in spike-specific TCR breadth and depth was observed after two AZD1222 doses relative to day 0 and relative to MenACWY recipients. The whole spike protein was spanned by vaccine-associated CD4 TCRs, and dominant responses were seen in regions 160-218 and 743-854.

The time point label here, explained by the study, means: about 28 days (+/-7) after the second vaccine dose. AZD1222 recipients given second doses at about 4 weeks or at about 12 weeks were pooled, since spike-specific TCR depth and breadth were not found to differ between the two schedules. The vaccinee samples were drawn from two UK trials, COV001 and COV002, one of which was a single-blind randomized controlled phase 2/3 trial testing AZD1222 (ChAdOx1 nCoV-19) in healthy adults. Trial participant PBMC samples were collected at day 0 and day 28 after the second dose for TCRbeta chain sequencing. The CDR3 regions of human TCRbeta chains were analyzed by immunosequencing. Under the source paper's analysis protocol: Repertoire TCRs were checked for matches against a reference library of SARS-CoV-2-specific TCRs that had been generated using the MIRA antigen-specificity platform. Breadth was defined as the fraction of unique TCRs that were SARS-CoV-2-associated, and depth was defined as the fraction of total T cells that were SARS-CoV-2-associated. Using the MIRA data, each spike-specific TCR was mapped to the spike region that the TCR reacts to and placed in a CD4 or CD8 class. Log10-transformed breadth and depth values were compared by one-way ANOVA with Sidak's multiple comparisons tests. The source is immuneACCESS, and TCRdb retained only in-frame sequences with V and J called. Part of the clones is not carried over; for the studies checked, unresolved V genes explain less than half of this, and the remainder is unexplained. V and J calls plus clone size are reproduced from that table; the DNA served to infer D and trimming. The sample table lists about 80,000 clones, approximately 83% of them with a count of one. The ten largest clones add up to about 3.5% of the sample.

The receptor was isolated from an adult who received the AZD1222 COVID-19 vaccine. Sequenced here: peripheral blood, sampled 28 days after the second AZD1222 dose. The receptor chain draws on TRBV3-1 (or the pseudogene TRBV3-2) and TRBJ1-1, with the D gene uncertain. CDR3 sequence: CASSQGSQASEAFF. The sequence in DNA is TGTGCCAGCAGCCAAGGGTCCCAGGCCTCTGAAGCTTTCTTT.